Listed below are T cell receptor beta chains from one sample, sequenced in a study of Ad26.COV2.S vaccination and SARS-CoV-2 variants. Produced via immunoSEQ multiplex PCR; TCRdb's table is partial and in-frame only. The profile shows about 320,000 clones, 85% of them singletons. This specimen was peripheral blood, taken in a trial of Ad26.COV2.S vaccine versus placebo. The source is a person between 18 and 59 years old who received the Ad26.COV2.S COVID-19 vaccine or a placebo. Each CDR3 is given without its conserved first and last residue.

v_gene,j_gene,len,CDR3aa
TRBV5-5,TRBJ1-1,12,ASSANRELPEAF
TRBV7-2,TRBJ2-7,13,ASSLWTGPPYEQY
TRBV4-1,TRBJ2-5,14,ASSHGLAGTRGTQY
TRBV9,TRBJ2-2,12,ASSATGSTGELF
TRBV28,TRBJ1-4,10,ASSLSTEKLF
TRBV5-1,TRBJ2-5,12,ASAGGGTQETQY
TRBV19,TRBJ2-2,13,ATRGTTSGRGELF
TRBV6-5,TRBJ2-1,14,ASSYGGRGGYNEQF
TRBV11-3,TRBJ2-3,14,ASSEGGSRGADTQY
TRBV7-2,TRBJ2-1,12,ASSLEGTTSEQF
TRBV28,TRBJ2-5,12,ASSGNKGGETQY
TRBV5-1,TRBJ2-7,13,ASSLDPTSSYEQY
TRBV24-1,TRBJ1-5,10,ATSPGGQPQH
TRBV9,TRBJ1-3,12,ASNIQGEGNTIY
TRBV9,TRBJ2-3,14,ASSVVGHHSTDTQY
TRBV30,TRBJ1-2,14,AWIWISGGGHYGYT
TRBV9,TRBJ1-1,12,ASSDRVTDTEAF
TRBV9,TRBJ2-3,13,ASSESDRVPDTQY
TRBV7-9,TRBJ1-2,10,ASSLEGYGYT
TRBV11-3,TRBJ2-1,14,ASSLDPGWAYNEQF
TRBV4-2,TRBJ1-3,14,ASTQDRGMAGNTIY
TRBV5-1,TRBJ1-5,11,ASSLDANQPQH
TRBV28,TRBJ1-3,10,ASNTFGNTIY
TRBV3-1/TRBV3-2,TRBJ1-1,12,ASSQGFSNTEAF
TRBV7-8,TRBJ2-7,11,ASSGSGFHEQY
TRBV29-1,TRBJ1-1,10,SVEIRDTEAF
TRBV30,TRBJ2-3,12,AWSPGLITDTQY
TRBV20-1,TRBJ1-5,13,SASGGRGRNQPQH
TRBV18,TRBJ2-7,12,ASSPTTEAYEQY
TRBV19,TRBJ1-4,11,ASSIPAHEKLF
TRBV7-2,TRBJ2-1,13,ASSTTGPSYNEQF
TRBV6-6,TRBJ2-3,9,ASSPRDTQY
TRBV2,TRBJ1-3,14,ASKPGTGIIGNTIY
TRBV3-1/TRBV3-2,TRBJ1-4,12,ASSQPSGGEKLF
TRBV2,TRBJ2-2,14,ASGRDRTTNTGELF
TRBV3-1/TRBV3-2,TRBJ1-4,12,ASSQVPRNEKLF
TRBV19,TRBJ1-1,14,ASSILSPPMNTEAF
TRBV29-1,TRBJ2-3,12,SALTAGPGDTQY
TRBV2,TRBJ2-2,13,ASSEGSSVAGELF
TRBV6-4,TRBJ2-1,12,ASSGGQGYNEQF
TRBV7-2,TRBJ2-7,13,ASSTSGGAVYEQY
TRBV6-5,TRBJ1-2,11,ASSLPGNYGYT
TRBV10-2,TRBJ1-3,13,ASSANRVSGNTIY
TRBV28,TRBJ1-2,10,ASSFGIRGYT
TRBV19,TRBJ1-5,16,ASRSGTGGAVGNQPQH
TRBV27,TRBJ2-2,10,ASSFHTGELF
TRBV7-9,TRBJ2-7,14,ASSLRRWSVSYEQY
TRBV30,TRBJ1-2,11,AWELQANYGYT
TRBV9,TRBJ1-2,10,ASSVAGFGYT
TRBV4-1,TRBJ1-1,12,ASSLTGMNTEAF
TRBV3-1/TRBV3-2,TRBJ1-4,12,ASSQRGGTEKLF
TRBV9,TRBJ2-3,12,ASSDTSRPDTQY
TRBV5-6,TRBJ1-1,12,ASRNRQGTTEAF
TRBV19,TRBJ2-1,18,ASTSRGSGGPASSYNEQF
TRBV5-1,TRBJ1-2,12,ASSSGTSKYGYT
TRBV5-6,TRBJ1-2,13,ASSLSGRSNYGYT
TRBV28,TRBJ2-4,14,ASTRLTPVAKNIQY
TRBV4-1,TRBJ2-1,16,ASSRRTSGPSSYNEQF
TRBV3-1/TRBV3-2,TRBJ2-5,11,ASSIRGTETQY
TRBV18,TRBJ1-1,11,ASSPKGKSEAF